This T cell receptor beta chain was recovered during a study of cytomegalovirus exposure and HLA in healthy donors. V was pared by 3 bases and J by 5 bases, with 9 bases of the junction left unmatched. The CDR3 covers 15 residues. Germline CDR1 reads SEHNR; CDR2 reads FQNEAQ (reference sequence). PCR was performed using 60 Vbeta and 13 Jbeta primers. This table comes from immunoSEQ multiplex PCR, and its TCRdb copy is limited to in-frame clones, with some not included. Seen here are around 63,000 clones, 80% to 90% observed once, and the top ten hold over 2.5%. Sample: PBMCs. The sequence came from a woman under 40 in good health and CMV-seronegative. The rearrangement uses TRBV7-9 and TRBJ1-2, with TRBD1 matching over 7 bases. The CDR3 here is CASSLGNRGEYGYTF. In DNA, the CDR3 is TGTGCCAGCAGCTTGGGGAACAGGGGAGAATATGGCTACACCTTC.